This TCR beta chain was identified in a study of cytomegalovirus exposure and HLA in healthy donors. Use of 60 Vbeta and 13 Jbeta primers characterized the PCR. Method: immunoSEQ multiplex PCR; TCRdb's copy keeps in-frame clones and lacks some. The sample shows approximately 210,000 clones, around four fifths of them seen only once. The study's findings and limits: A later analysis linked fewer than 20,000 TCR beta sequences to HLA alleles at 0.05 false discovery rate. CMV antigen specificity was confirmed in vitro for three CMV-associated chains. When analyzed later, a missense DCLRE1C variant was found to be linked to TCR beta V- and J-gene trimming. There was a cluster of highly shared sequence variants that was likely a sequencing artifact.

J lost 6 bases, V lost 3 bases, and 7 bases had no gene match. The germline CDR1 and CDR2 sequences are MNHEY and SMNVEV (reference sequence). This CDR3 has 14 residues. With respect to this clone: Antigen unknown.

Sequences were obtained from PBMCs. This clonotype originated in a woman between 35 and 50 years old in good health and CMV-seronegative. The chain recombines TRBV27 with TRBJ2-7, with 8 bases lining up with TRBD2. The chain's CDR3 is CASSFMGLVLEQYF. In nucleotides, the CDR3 is TGTGCCAGCAGTTTTATGGGACTAGTTCTCGAGCAGTACTTC.